The 29 T cell receptor beta chains listed next were all sequenced from one sample in a study of blood T cell repertoires in COVID-19. The protocol was immunoSEQ multiplex PCR, while the TCRdb copy is restricted to in-frame clones and leaves out a portion. Of approximately 300,000 clones listed, around nine tenths are singletons. Sequenced sample: PBMCs or T cells enriched from blood (not recorded which). The receptors stem from a woman aged 18 to 35 who had recovered from COVID-19.

This chain connects TRBV6-5 to TRBJ1-1, with TRBD1 as a possible D gene (6 bases). Germline V gene lookup returns CDR1 MNHEY and CDR2 SVGAGI. V lost 6 bases and J 5 bases, leaving 19 bases between the germline ends. CDR3 length: 15 residues. For the CDR3, the DNA is TGTGCCAGCAGGGTGGATATTACAGGGTGGACTGAAGCTTTCTTT. It codes for CASRVDITGWTEAFF.

This chain uses TRBV7-8 with TRBJ2-5, with 13 bases aligning to TRBD2. This CDR3 is 15 amino acids long. V shed 5 bases, J shed 5 bases, and the junction held 5 bases outside the gene matches. CDR1 is SGHVS, CDR2 FQNEAQ, per germline. The CDR3 DNA is TGTGCCAGCAGCCACGAGGGACTAGCGGGGGAGACCCAGTACTTC. Amino acid sequence: CASSHEGLAGETQYF. The whole variable domain, remainder taken from reference TRBV7-8 and TRBJ2-5, is GAGVSQSPRYKVAKRGQDVALRCDPISGHVSLFWYQQALGQGPEFLTYFQNEAQLDKSGLPSDRFFAERPEGSVSTLKIQRTQQEDSAVYLCASSHEGLAGETQYFGPGTRLLVL.

The V call is TRBV18, the J call TRBJ1-2; no reliable D call. CDR3 size: 16 residues. Trimming cost V 3 bases and J 0 bases, with 14 bases left between them. Germline V CDR1 and CDR2: KGHSH, LQKENI. Here the CDR3 DNA reads TGTGCCAGCTCACCCTCCGGAGGGCAAGCTAACTATGGCTACACCTTC. It specifies CASSPSGGQANYGYTF.

This rearrangement joins TRBV6-5 to TRBJ1-2; no clear D gene. CDR1 and CDR2 (germline): MNHEY, SVGAGI. V was pared by 6 bases and J by 4 bases, with 12 bases between. This CDR3 has 13 residues. CDR3 coding DNA: TGTGCCAGCAGGCGTGGGGAGGGCTATGGCTACACCTTC. Its translation is CASRRGEGYGYTF.

The sample holds many counts of this clone. This rearrangement joins TRBV4-1 to TRBJ2-2, with D possibly being TRBD2 (6 bases). The V end was cut by 2 bases, the J end by 2 bases, with 12 bases between. Germline V CDR1 and CDR2: MGHRA, YSYEKL. The CDR3 is 16 amino acids. CDR3: CASSQLLAPNTGELFF. CDR3 sequence (DNA): TGCGCCAGCAGCCAACTCCTAGCGCCTAACACCGGGGAGCTGTTTTTT.

V and J are TRBV28 and TRBJ2-1; 7 nucleotides agree with TRBD2. Trimming cost V 3 bases and J 4 bases; bases outside gene matches: 3. CDR1 is MDHEN, CDR2 SYDVKM, per germline. The CDR3 loop spans 14 amino acids. DNA for the CDR3: TGTGCCAGCAGTTTTTTGCGGGAGTACAATGAGCAGTTCTTC. Its protein product is CASSFLREYNEQFF.

This chain uses TRBV7-2 with TRBJ1-2, with 7 bases aligning to TRBD1. V lost 5 bases to trimming and J lost 7 bases; unmatched junction nucleotides: 13. Germline V lookup: CDR1 SGHTA, CDR2 FQGNSA. This CDR3 comprises 15 residues. The CDR3 spells CASSPYRGEFSGYTF. CDR3 in DNA: TGTGCCAGCAGCCCATACAGGGGCGAGTTTTCTGGCTACACCTTC.

This clone was picked up a small number of times. The V call is TRBV12-3 or TRBV12-4, the J call TRBJ1-1, with D uncertain. CDR3 length: 11 residues. The V gene lost 5 bases and the J gene lost 6 bases, with 7 bases spanning the gap. CDR3 loop: CASSHGAEAFF. DNA for the CDR3: TGTGCCAGCAGTCACGGGGCTGAAGCTTTCTTT.

V usage is TRBV5-1 and J usage is TRBJ2-3; maybe TRBD2 (7 bases). With 0 bases removed from V and 6 bases from J, the gap between germline ends came to 23 bases. Germline CDR1 reads SGHRS; CDR2 reads YFSETQ. This CDR3 has 18 amino acids. CDR3 sequence (DNA): TGCGCCAGCAGCTTGGAGGGCGGGGGCCCCACCCTGCGGGATACGCAGTATTTT. Protein sequence: CASSLEGGGPTLRDTQYF.

The chain uses TRBV7-6 and TRBJ2-1; the match to TRBD2 covers 11 bases. The V gene end was trimmed by 5 bases and the J gene end by 9 bases; junction bases not matched to a gene: 15. The CDR3 spans 17 residues. Germline CDR1 reads SGHVS; CDR2 reads FNYEAQ. The CDR3 reads CASSHGWLSGGAGEQFF. CDR3 bases: TGTGCCAGCAGCCATGGGTGGCTTAGCGGGGGGGCTGGTGAGCAGTTCTTC.

The V and J genes are TRBV20-1 and TRBJ2-5, with a weak D call TRBD1 (5 bases). The CDR3 is 16 residues long. Germline CDR1 reads DFQATT; CDR2 reads SNEGSKA (reference sequence). V shed 3 bases and J shed 2 bases, with 19 bases lying between them. CDR3 coding DNA: TGCAGTGCTAGTGTGGTCTCTGGGGCCTTTCAAGAGACCCAGTACTTC. Its translation is CSASVVSGAFQETQYF.

J is TRBJ1-1 and V is TRBV15; tentative D call: TRBD1 (6 bases). Per the germline V gene, CDR1 is LNHNV and CDR2 is YYDKDF (reference sequence). This CDR3 spans 14 amino acids. Trimming took off 3 bases at V and 10 bases at J, with 18 bases between the two ends. The CDR3 here is CATSSRGLGGGAFF. CDR3 in DNA: TGTGCCACCAGCAGCAGGGGATTGGGTGGGGGAGCTTTCTTT.

V gene TRBV7-4 combines with J gene TRBJ2-7; D is perhaps TRBD2 (7 bases). The V end was cut by 8 bases, the J end by 3 bases, with 17 bases between. CDR1 is SGHVT, CDR2 SQSDAQ, per germline. CDR3 length: 14 amino acids. The CDR3 loop reads CASPAGEGDYEQYF. In nucleotides, the CDR3 is TGTGCCAGCCCCGCGGGAGAGGGGGACTACGAGCAGTACTTC.

The V call is TRBV11-1, the J call TRBJ2-7; TRBD1 matches at 10 bases. V lost 10 bases, J lost 3 bases, and 3 bases stayed unmatched. Looked up from germline, CDR1 is SGHAT and CDR2 is FQDESV (reference sequence). The CDR3 has 12 amino acids. This CDR3 reads CATRDRGYEQYF. The CDR3 DNA is TGTGCCACCCGGGACAGGGGCTACGAGCAGTACTTC.

The chain uses TRBV6-6 and TRBJ1-5; 9 bases match TRBD1. CDR3 length: 14 residues. The ends lost 4 bases at V and 7 bases at J; junction bases unmatched: 5. Germline-derived CDR1 and CDR2 are MNHNY and SVGAGI (reference sequence). The CDR3 DNA follows: TGTGCCAGCAGTTCAACAGGGGGCGAACAGCCCCAGCATTTT. Amino acid sequence: CASSSTGGEQPQHF.

V gene TRBV15 combines with J gene TRBJ1-5; D is possibly TRBD1 (5 bases). V lost 0 bases and J lost 7, with 19 bases in between. The CDR3 covers 17 residues. In germline, CDR1 is LNHNV, CDR2 YYDKDF (reference sequence). The CDR3 nucleotides read TGTGCCACCAGCAGAGATCGATTTATGGGAGGGGACCAGCCCCAGCATTTT. Translating gives CATSRDRFMGGDQPQHF. Full variable domain (rest looked up from reference TRBV15 and TRBJ1-5): DAMVIQNPRYQVTQFGKPVTLSCSQTLNHNVMYWYQQKSSQAPKLLFHYYDKDFNNEADTPDNFQSRRPNTSFCFLDIRSPGLGDTAMYLCATSRDRFMGGDQPQHFGDGTRLSIL.

The chain couples TRBV4-2 to TRBJ2-1; D remains unclear. V was cut by 1 base and J by 5 bases, with 15 bases left in between. Germline V gene sequence: CDR1 LGHNA, CDR2 YNFKEQ. This CDR3 region has 16 residues. The CDR3 is CASSQAQKKFHNEQFF. The CDR3 DNA reads as TGTGCCAGCAGCCAAGCGCAGAAAAAATTCCACAATGAGCAGTTCTTC.

This clone was picked up a small number of times. The rearrangement joins TRBV25-1 to TRBJ1-3; a weak D match, TRBD1 (6 bases). V lost 4 bases and J lost 0, with 7 bases in between. This CDR3 is built from 14 residues. CDR1 and CDR2 (germline): MGHDK, SYGVNS. DNA for the CDR3: TGTGCCAGCAGTGGAGGGGGCTCTGGAAACACCATATATTTT. The encoded protein is CASSGGGSGNTIYF. The variable domain in full, completed from reference TRBV25-1 and TRBJ1-3, reads EADIYQTPRYLVIGTGKKITLECSQTMGHDKMYWYQQDPGMELHLIHYSYGVNSTEKGDLSSESTVSRIRTEHFPLTLESARPSHTSQYLCASSGGGSGNTIYFGEGSWLTVV.

The rearrangement joins TRBV4-3 to TRBJ2-2, with TRBD2 matching 7 bases. Germline V gene lookup returns CDR1 LGHNA and CDR2 YSLEER. The CDR3 consists of 18 residues. With V trimmed by 0 bases and J by 7 bases, 14 bases remained unmatched. CDR3 coding DNA: TGCGCCAGCAGCCAAGATCAATCGGGACTACGTATGGGCGGGGAGCTGTTTTTT. It yields the protein CASSQDQSGLRMGGELFF.

The chain has TRBV18 and TRBJ1-3; D is possibly TRBD1 (6 bases). V lost 4 bases to trimming and J lost 0 bases, with 13 bases between them. Germline V gene data show CDR1 as KGHSH and CDR2 as LQKENI. The CDR3 runs 16 residues. The CDR3 sequence: CASSRGTSRSGNTIYF. The CDR3 DNA reads as TGTGCCAGCTCACGAGGGACATCCCGCTCTGGAAACACCATATATTTT. Full variable domain (outside the CDR3, taken from reference TRBV18 and TRBJ1-3): NAGVMQNPRHLVRRRGQEARLRCSPMKGHSHVYWYRQLPEEGLKFMVYLQKENIIDESGMPKERFSAEFPKEGPSILRIQQVVRGDSAAYFCASSRGTSRSGNTIYFGEGSWLTVV.

V is TRBV19 and J is TRBJ2-7; TRBD2 matches 9 bases. Germline-derived CDR1 and CDR2 are LNHDA and SQIVND (reference sequence). The junction had 12 bases not matched to a gene; V was cut back by 5 bases and J by 4 bases. The length of the CDR3 is 16 residues. The chain's CDR3 is CASSPGLASDNYEQYF. DNA for the CDR3: TGTGCCAGTAGTCCTGGACTAGCGAGCGATAATTACGAGCAGTACTTC.

This clone turned up a few times. The V and J genes are TRBV6-5 and TRBJ1-2, with 8 bases that match TRBD1. V shed 4 bases and J 2 bases; nucleotides not matched to a gene: 6. Germline lookup yields CDR1 MNHEY and CDR2 SVGAGI. This CDR3 is built from 15 residues. The CDR3, as DNA: TGTGCCAGCAGTTCGATGGCAGGGGGCAACTATGGCTACACCTTC. This encodes CASSSMAGGNYGYTF.

This clone came up once. The J gene is TRBJ1-2, the V gene TRBV5-1, with 7 bases that match TRBD1. The junction had 2 bases not matched to a gene; V was cut back by 4 bases and J by 2 bases. The germline V gene encodes CDR1 SGHRS and CDR2 YFSETQ. This CDR3 region has 13 residues. The CDR3 region has the DNA TGCGCCAGCAGCCCACAGGGGAACTATGGCTACACCTTC. This sequence encodes CASSPQGNYGYTF. Drawing the rest from reference TRBV5-1 and TRBJ1-2, the complete variable domain is KAGVTQTPRYLIKTRGQQVTLSCSPISGHRSVSWYQQTPGQGLQFLFEYFSETQRNKGNFPGRFSGRQFSNSRSEMNVSTLELGDSALYLCASSPQGNYGYTFGSGTRLTVV.

Only one count was recorded for this clone. The V gene is TRBV30, the J gene TRBJ1-4; unclear D gene. This CDR3 has 10 amino acids. Germline V CDR1 and CDR2: GTSNPN, SVGIG (reference sequence). This chain's CDR3 is CAHAREKLFF. CDR3 in DNA: TGTGCTCACGCCCGGGAAAAACTGTTTTTT.

The chain is built from TRBV29-1 and TRBJ2-1; 14 bases fit TRBD2. Germline-derived CDR1 and CDR2 are SQVTM and ANQGSEA. The CDR3 loop spans 14 amino acids. V lost 7 bases to trimming and J lost 6 bases; unmatched junction nucleotides: 5. Here the CDR3 reads CSGRLAGGANEQFF. In DNA, the CDR3 is TGCAGCGGCCGACTAGCGGGAGGGGCCAATGAGCAGTTCTTC.

This chain uses TRBV5-1 with TRBJ1-1; 9 bases map to TRBD1. The V gene end was trimmed by 4 bases and the J gene end by 5 bases; junction bases not matched to a gene: 9. CDR3 length: 15 residues. The V gene's germline CDR1 is SGHRS and CDR2 YFSETQ. The CDR3 DNA follows: TGCGCCAGCAGCCCCCTAGGACAGGGGAATACTGAAGCTTTCTTT. Protein sequence: CASSPLGQGNTEAFF.

The gene calls are TRBV12-3 or TRBV12-4 and TRBJ2-1; the match to TRBD1 covers 10 bases. The CDR3 covers 12 residues. Trimming cost V 6 bases and J 8 bases; bases outside gene matches: 1. The CDR3 nucleotides are TGTGCCAGCAGCGGGACAGGGGATGAGCAGTTCTTC. Residues: CASSGTGDEQFF.

For this clone: Different DNA sequences within this sample yield the same CDR3. V usage is TRBV7-9 and J usage is TRBJ2-7, with 9 nucleotides matching TRBD1. The J segment lost 2 bases and the V segment lost 3 bases, leaving 2 bases of the junction unmatched. The CDR3 totals 14 residues. The germline V gene has CDR1 SEHNR and CDR2 FQNEAQ (reference sequence). For the CDR3, the DNA is TGTGCCAGCAGCTTTCGGGACAGGGCCTACGAGCAGTACTTC. As protein: CASSFRDRAYEQYF.

This sequence joins TRBV7-9 and TRBJ1-4; TRBD1 agrees at 9 bases. The CDR3 has 13 residues. After removal of 5 bases from V and 8 bases from J, the junction contained 3 bases not matched to a gene. CDR1 is SEHNR, CDR2 FQNEAQ, per germline (reference sequence). CDR3 bases: TGTGCCAGCAGCCGGGACAGGGAGGAAAAACTGTTTTTT. Protein product: CASSRDREEKLFF.